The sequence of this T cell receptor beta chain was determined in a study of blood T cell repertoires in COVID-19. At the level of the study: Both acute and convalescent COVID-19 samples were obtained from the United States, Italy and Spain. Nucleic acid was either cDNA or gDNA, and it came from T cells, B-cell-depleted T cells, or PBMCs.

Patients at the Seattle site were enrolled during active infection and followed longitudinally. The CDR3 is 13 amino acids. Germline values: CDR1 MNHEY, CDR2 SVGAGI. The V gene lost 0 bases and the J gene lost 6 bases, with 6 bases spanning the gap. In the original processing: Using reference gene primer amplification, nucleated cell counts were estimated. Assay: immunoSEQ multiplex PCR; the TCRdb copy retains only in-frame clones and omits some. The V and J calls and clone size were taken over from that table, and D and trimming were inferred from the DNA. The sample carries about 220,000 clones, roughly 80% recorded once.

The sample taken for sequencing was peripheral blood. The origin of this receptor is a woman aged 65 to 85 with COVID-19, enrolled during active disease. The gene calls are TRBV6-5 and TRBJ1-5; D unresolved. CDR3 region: CASSYSPFQPQHF. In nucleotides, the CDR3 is TGTGCCAGCAGTTACTCCCCCTTTCAGCCCCAGCATTTT.